These T cell receptor beta chains were read from a single sample in a study of blood T cell repertoires in COVID-19. Libraries were prepared by immunoSEQ multiplex PCR; TCRdb keeps only in-frame clonotypes and omits some of them. The table has 250,000 or so clones, nearly 90% seen once; the top ten hold approximately 2.3%. Specimen: peripheral blood. The receptors come from a woman aged 60 to 75 with COVID-19, enrolled during active disease. Both conserved end residues are part of each CDR3. A D gene is named only where the DNA matches it firmly. Clone size is not always given. Where it is, it says once, few, many or a class for expanded clones.

d_call,clone_size,v_call,j_call,cdr3_nt,cdr3_aa
-,-,TRBV7-9,TRBJ1-5,TGTGCCAGCAGCTTGGGAGCCAGTGAGGGCAATCAGCCCCAGCATTTT,CASSLGASEGNQPQHF
TRBD1,-,TRBV4-2,TRBJ1-2,TGTGCCAGCAGCCACCCGGACAGGGGGAACTATGGCTACACCTTC,CASSHPDRGNYGYTF
-,-,TRBV27,TRBJ2-3,TGTGCCAGCAGCCTAGGAGGAGAAAGAGATACGCAGTATTTT,CASSLGGERDTQYF
-,-,TRBV6-1,TRBJ2-3,TGTGCCAGCAGTGATCTAGCCGGAGGTAGAGATACGCAGTATTTT,CASSDLAGGRDTQYF
-,-,TRBV6-5,TRBJ1-6,TGTGCCAGCAGAAACAGGGCGGTTGGTTCACCCCTCCACTTT,CASRNRAVGSPLHF
-,-,TRBV19,TRBJ2-4,TGTGCCAGTAGTATAGGCTGGAGGGGGGGCTGGAGCAAAAACATTCAGTACTTC,CASSIGWRGGWSKNIQYF
-,-,TRBV30,TRBJ1-2,TGTGCCTGGACCGGGGATGGCTATGGCTACACCTTC,CAWTGDGYGYTF
-,few,TRBV19,TRBJ1-1,TGTGCCAGTAAAAGGACAGTGAACACTGAAGCTTTCTTT,CASKRTVNTEAFF
TRBD1,few,TRBV11-2,TRBJ1-1,TGTGCCAGCAGCTTGGACAGGCTAAGCACTGAAGCTTTCTTT,CASSLDRLSTEAFF
-,-,TRBV18,TRBJ2-2,TGTGCCAGCTCCCAAAGCTTAGCGGTGAACACCGGGGAGCTGTTTTTT,CASSQSLAVNTGELFF
-,-,TRBV2,TRBJ1-3,TGTGCCAGCAGCCAGGGTGGCTCTGGAAACACCATATATTTT,CASSQGGSGNTIYF
TRBD1,-,TRBV19,TRBJ1-2,TGTGCCAGTAGTGGGACAGGGGGCTATGGCTACACCTTC,CASSGTGGYGYTF
-,-,TRBV7-5,TRBJ2-7,TGTGCCAATCGTCCGAGACAGATTACCTACGAGCAGTACTTC,CANRPRQITYEQYF
-,-,TRBV7-3,TRBJ1-4,TGTGCCACCGGGCGGGTTAGCCTTAATGAAAAACTGTTTTTT,CATGRVSLNEKLFF
-,-,TRBV5-8,TRBJ1-6,TGTGCCAGCAGCTTGGAACAGGGACGCAATTCACCCCTCCACTTT,CASSLEQGRNSPLHF
-,-,TRBV6-2/TRBV6-3,TRBJ2-2,TGTGCCAGCAGCAATCCTTCACCGGGACTCACCACCGGGGAGCTGTTTTTT,CASSNPSPGLTTGELFF
-,-,TRBV6-2/TRBV6-3,TRBJ1-3,TGTGCCAGCAGTTACTCAGCCATTAGAAGCTCTGGAAACACCATATATTTT,CASSYSAIRSSGNTIYF
-,-,TRBV2,TRBJ2-3,TGTGCCAGCAGTGAGGCGGGCACAGATACGCAGTATTTT,CASSEAGTDTQYF
TRBD2,-,TRBV5-1,TRBJ2-5,TGCGCCAGCAGCTTACTCCCGGGGGGGCCTGTGGAGACCCAGTACTTC,CASSLLPGGPVETQYF
-,once,TRBV5-5,TRBJ2-7,TGTGCCAGCAGCTTCGACCGGGCCCAGGGATCCTACGAGCAGTACTTC,CASSFDRAQGSYEQYF
-,-,TRBV2,TRBJ2-5,TGTGCCAGCAGTGAAAATCTGGCGGGGCCCGGGGAGACCCAGTACTTC,CASSENLAGPGETQYF
TRBD2,-,TRBV5-4,TRBJ2-7,TGTGCCAGCAGCAAGACTAGCGGGGGGGCGGCCCCCCACGAGCAGTACTTC,CASSKTSGGAAPHEQYF
TRBD1,-,TRBV7-2,TRBJ2-1,TGTGCCAGCAGCTCCCTACAGGGGGTCGACAATGAGCAGTTCTTC,CASSSLQGVDNEQFF
TRBD1,-,TRBV7-2,TRBJ2-2,TGTGCCAGCAGCTTGGACAGGGCCGGGGAGCTGTTTTTT,CASSLDRAGELFF
-,-,TRBV19,TRBJ1-2,TGTGCCAGTAGTATAGGGGAGGCGACCTATGGCTACACCTTC,CASSIGEATYGYTF
-,-,TRBV6-5,TRBJ2-1,TGTGCCAGCAACAGGGGTTCGGGGGATGAGCAGTTCTTC,CASNRGSGDEQFF
-,-,TRBV27,TRBJ1-2,TGTGCCAGCAGTTCAGATCAGTCGACAGCTTACACCTTC,CASSSDQSTAYTF
TRBD1,-,TRBV7-9,TRBJ1-6,TGTGCCAGCAGCCAGGGATCAGGGGGCTCTAATTCACCCCTCCACTTT,CASSQGSGGSNSPLHF
-,-,TRBV4-3,TRBJ1-5,TGCGCCAGCAGCCAGGACACAGGGCTTAGCAATCAGCCCCAGCATTTT,CASSQDTGLSNQPQHF
-,-,TRBV2,TRBJ1-1,TGTGCCAGCAGAACATCCGGGGGGTGGACTGAAGCTTTCTTT,CASRTSGGWTEAFF
TRBD1,-,TRBV7-8,TRBJ1-2,TGTGCCAGCAGCTCACACTCTGGGACAGGGGATAACTATGGCTACACCTTC,CASSSHSGTGDNYGYTF
-,-,TRBV6-5,TRBJ1-1,TGTGCCAGCATCTCGTTGAACACTGAAGCTTTCTTT,CASISLNTEAFF
TRBD1,few,TRBV19,TRBJ1-2,TGTGCCAGTAGTATACCGGGACAGGGGAAGGGCTACACCTTC,CASSIPGQGKGYTF
TRBD2,-,TRBV27,TRBJ2-1,TGTGCCAGCAGTTTACGGACTAGCTTTAACAATGAGCAGTTCTTC,CASSLRTSFNNEQFF
TRBD1,-,TRBV3-1/TRBV3-2,TRBJ1-2,TGTGCCAGCAGCCAAAATCGGGCAGGGGGCTATGGCTACACCTTC,CASSQNRAGGYGYTF
-,-,TRBV21-1,TRBJ1-2,TGTGCCAGCACCCGGGGGGAATTCTATGGCTACACCTTC,CASTRGEFYGYTF
TRBD2,-,TRBV27,TRBJ2-2,TGTGCCAGCAGTCCCCGGGGGGGGAACACCGGGGAGCTGTTTTTT,CASSPRGGNTGELFF
-,-,TRBV10-3,TRBJ1-4,TGTGCCATCAGTGAGAGGTCAGGGGATAATGAAAAACTGTTTTTT,CAISERSGDNEKLFF
TRBD1,-,TRBV7-2,TRBJ1-1,TGTGCCAGCAGCAGACAGGGAGGCACTGAAGCTTTCTTT,CASSRQGGTEAFF
-,-,TRBV10-3,TRBJ1-6,TGTGCCATCAGTTCACCCGGAGGGCAGGGTGACTATAATTCACCCCTCCACTTT,CAISSPGGQGDYNSPLHF
-,-,TRBV11-3,TRBJ2-7,TGTGCCAGCAGCTTATACGGCGGAGCCTACGAGCAGTACTTC,CASSLYGGAYEQYF
-,-,TRBV7-2,TRBJ2-5,TGTGCCAGCAGCTTCAGGGCTGTGGGCAGGTCCCAGTACTTC,CASSFRAVGRSQYF
-,-,TRBV12-5,TRBJ1-1,TGTGCTAGTGGTTCAGATACGAACACTGAAGCTTTCTTT,CASGSDTNTEAFF